The clone carrying this T cell receptor (beta chain) showed up just once. The antigen remains unidentified. The record originates from a study of cytomegalovirus exposure and HLA in healthy donors. Primers included in the PCR were 60 Vbeta and 13 Jbeta primers. In the authors' methods: In a later analysis, of tens of millions of unique beta chains, about 11 million appeared in at least two donors. Assay: immunoSEQ multiplex PCR; the TCRdb copy retains only in-frame clones and omits some. V, J and clone size were drawn from that table, and D and trimming were deduced from the DNA. The sample yields over 150,000 clones, approximately 84% seen once. The V gene's germline CDR1 is SEHNR and CDR2 FQNEAQ (reference sequence). With 8 bases removed from V and 9 bases from J, the gap between germline ends came to 16 bases. This CDR3 has 12 residues. Study results and limitations: TCR beta V- and J-gene trimming, according to a later analysis, was linked to a missense DCLRE1C variant.

The sequenced sample consisted of PBMCs. The clonotype comes from a man in his thirties or forties in good health and CMV-seropositive. The V and J genes are TRBV7-9 and TRBJ1-1; D is perhaps TRBD1 (5 bases). The CDR3 loop reads CASSGSSEKAFF. In nucleotides, the CDR3 is TGTGCCAGCTCAGGGTCGTCAGAGAAAGCTTTCTTT.